This T cell receptor beta chain came from a study of CD8 T cells in Susac syndrome. A note on this clonotype: As yet, its antigen is unknown.

The V segment lost 4 bases and the J segment 2 bases; nucleotides outside the gene matches: 26. From germline, CDR1 is KGHDR and CDR2 SFDVKD. The CDR3 is 23 amino acids. Study findings and constraints: As the study acknowledged, the number of individuals in its TCR sequencing and HLA analysis was relatively small.

Reverse transcription of roughly 0.5 to 1 ug RNA used random hexamers. TCRdb independently ran MiXCR on the immunoSEQ multiplex PCR reads; one entry per CDR3 protein. The sample holds a few hundred thousand distinct CDR3 sequences, 95% seen once. The chain employs TRBV24-1 and TRBJ2-7, with TRBD2 matching over 12 bases. This TCR was recovered from a human donor with multiple sclerosis. Sequencing was performed on CD4+ T cells from PBMCs. CDR3 coding DNA: TGTGCCACCAGTGACCCCGGGACAGGGCTAGCAGGACTAGCGGGACGAGCCCCCTACGAGCAGTACTTC. Protein sequence: CATSDPGTGLAGLAGRAPYEQYF.